Below, 6 T cell receptor beta chains from the same sample are listed, as sequenced in a study of blood T cells in healthy people across ages. PCR was performed a second time for roughly 7 to 12 cycles using a sample-barcoded 5' primer and a J-beta primer mix. TCRdb re-called the 5' RACE reads through MiXCR, storing one row per CDR3 protein. The sample consists of roughly 730,000 distinct CDR3 sequences, approximately 53% of them appearing once. Sequenced material: blood. These receptors were obtained from a man aged 35 to 55 in good health.

The chain carries TRBV14 and TRBJ2-7; 11 nucleotides align to TRBD2. CDR1 and CDR2 (germline): SGHDN, FVKESK. CDR3 size: 17 residues. The J segment lost 1 base and the V segment lost 1 base, leaving 6 bases of the junction unmatched. The CDR3 DNA is TGTGCCAGCAGCCAAGGAGGGGGACTAGCGGAGTCCTACGAGCAGTACTTC. This sequence encodes CASSQGGGLAESYEQYF.

The chain joins TRBV7-9 to TRBJ2-3, with TRBD1 as a possible D gene (6 bases). The CDR3 is 17 amino acids. Germline CDR1 reads SEHNR; CDR2 reads FQNEAQ (reference sequence). Trimming pared 4 bases from V and 2 bases from J, leaving 19 bases between. The CDR3 spells CASSSMTGPLLTDTQYF. For the CDR3, the DNA is TGTGCCAGCAGCTCGATGACAGGACCGCTGCTCACAGATACGCAGTATTTT.

CDR3 region: CASSLGLDTTSADQETQYF. In nucleotides, the CDR3 is TGTGCCAGCAGTTTGGGCCTCGACACGACTAGCGCCGACCAAGAGACCCAGTACTTC. The chain employs TRBV12-3 or TRBV12-4 and TRBJ2-5; 8 bases align to TRBD2. The junction had 15 bases not matched to a gene; V was cut back by 3 bases and J by 0 bases. This CDR3 spans 19 amino acids.

This clonotype showed up just a few times. V and J are TRBV7-2 and TRBJ2-1, with D possibly TRBD1 on 5 matching bases. Germline V gene lookup returns CDR1 SGHTA and CDR2 FQGNSA. The CDR3 sequence is 14 residues long. V was clipped by 7 bases and J by 4 bases, with 14 bases between them. The CDR3 nucleotides are TGTGCCAGCACCGCAGGGCAGCTGTACAATGAGCAGTTCTTC. Translated: CASTAGQLYNEQFF.

This clonotype was seen more than once but under ten times. The CDR3 DNA is TGCGCCAGCAGCTTGGATAGTCAGGACGAGCAGTACTTC. It encodes CASSLDSQDEQYF. J is TRBJ2-7 and V is TRBV5-1; no clear D. The CDR3 consists of 13 residues. With 0 bases removed from V and 5 bases from J, the gap between germline ends came to 9 bases. Germline CDR1 reads SGHRS; CDR2 reads YFSETQ.

This clonotype was recorded a few times. The junction and the germline gene differ at one end; a read error may be behind it. As DNA, the CDR3 is TGTGCCATCAAGACTAGCGGGATCGAGGAGTACTTC. Translation: CAIKTSGIEEYF. This sequence joins TRBV10-3 and TRBJ2-7; TRBD2 aligns across 11 bases. This CDR3 has 12 residues. CDR1 and CDR2 from the germline V gene are ENHRY and SYGVKD.